The TCR beta chain under discussion was sequenced for a study of T cell changes during pregnancy in multiple sclerosis. The repertoire was sequenced with immunoSEQ multiplex PCR; TCRdb's copy has only in-frame clones and lacks some. The sample records some 120,000 clones, about 94% being singletons. From germline, CDR1 is SGHTA and CDR2 FQGTGA. This CDR3 contains 15 residues. V lost 5 bases to trimming and J lost 6 bases; unmatched junction nucleotides: 8. The rearrangement joins TRBV7-3 to TRBJ2-3; 10 bases agree with TRBD2. The starting material was peripheral blood, obtained before pregnancy. The TCR was taken from a female donor with multiple sclerosis, enrolled in a pregnancy study. The CDR3 sequence is CASSPVAGGADTQYF. The CDR3 region has the DNA TGTGCCAGCAGCCCGGTAGCGGGGGGTGCGGATACGCAGTATTTT. The full variable domain, with the rest looked up from reference TRBV7-3 and TRBJ2-3, is GAGVSQTPSNKVTEKGKYVELRCDPISGHTALYWYRQSLGQGPEFLIYFQGTGAADDSGLPNDRFFAVRPEGSVSTLKIQRTERGDSAVYLCASSPVAGGADTQYFGPGTRLTVL.